Detailed here is one T cell receptor (beta chain). Its recognized antigen is unknown. No base qualities exist here, and no much larger clone lies one base off it. V is pared back by 1 base and J by 2 bases, with 8 bases lying between the germline termini. Looking up the germline V gene yields CDR1 SQVTM and CDR2 ANQGSEA. From the cysteine through the phenylalanine, the CDR3 covers 13 amino acids. CDR3 DNA is the only sequence kept; it has 39 bases, read in frame from the first base. Healthy HIV-negative adults with no recently reported acute infections or vaccinations were included as donors. Only Caucasian adults living in Nashville, Tennessee, USA were represented among the donors. CD4+ T cells were enriched through magnetic negative selection, after which naive cells were positively selected on CD45RA and the remaining negative fraction served as the memory subset. Blood was collected by leukapheresis, and PBMCs were isolated by Ficoll-Histopaque density gradient centrifugation and then cryopreserved in liquid nitrogen vapor phase. Purity and quantity of every magnetically sorted T cell population were checked by analytical flow cytometry. Genomic DNA was isolated from each sorted fraction and quantified by UV absorbance on a Nanodrop 2000c.

The data were taken from a study of shared clonotypes between healthy human individuals (TCRdb year 2020). For context, the study as a whole: Three men and a couple of women, aged 18 to 49 years, made up the cohort. Per donor, three plates each were used for CD4 naive and CD4 memory, two for CD8 naive, and one for CD8 memory. To estimate repertoire size and how much clonotypes are shared between individuals, the study performed deep sequencing of blood TCR repertoires from a few healthy adults. To increase sequencing depth and limit assay-specific biases, different laboratories used diverse techniques to prepare libraries and sequence TCR repertoires. Each donor's leukapheresis produced roughly between roughly 0.85 and 10 billion PBMCs. Broad study findings and their caveats: Naive subsets generally had larger estimated clonotype richness than memory subsets did. Rarefaction of sorted-subset datasets indicated incomplete sequencing despite the large sequencing depth. When a handful of donors were compared, the shared fraction of clonotypes was 5% to 6.5% for naive CD4, 3.5% for naive CD8, more than 2% for memory CD4, and around 0.37% for memory CD8. Clonotypes shared by all four sorted-subset donors showed higher generation probabilities than non-shared clonotypes. The small number of donors limited the genetic and exposure-history diversity represented. Sampling was restricted to blood, and TCR repertoires in tissue are likely to differ from TCR repertoires in blood. Based on pairwise subsampling, the degree of clonotype sharing among donors was expected to be affected by sequencing depth.

TCR CDR3 regions were amplified from genomic DNA by multiplex PCR using the deep immunoSEQ assay. Genomic DNA extracted from each cell subset was distributed evenly over all wells of several immunoSEQ 96-well plates, and each plate served as one replicate. For sorted subsets, about 0.2 ug genomic DNA, equal to 30,000 or so T cell genomes, was loaded into each replicate PCR. Purified libraries were measured with a Qubit 3.0 fluorometer, size-checked on a Bioanalyzer 2100, and measured again with the KAPA Library Quantification kit. A separate single-read 150-cycle Illumina NextSeq 550 flow cell was used to sequence each immunoSEQ 96-well plate. Concerning the study's data processing: Because the immunoSEQ output held only junctional sequences and lacked quality scores, the filtering could not match the filtering applied to full-length reads. To assign V/J genes and CDR3, sequences were annotated using PyIR, a Python wrapper for IgBLAST v1.9, with IMGT germline references. Reads with weak V/J assignments (E-value above 1e-6), missing CDR3, stop codons, out-of-frame junctions, or ambiguous translated residues were removed. V3J clonotypes were defined as sequences sharing an identical inferred V gene, J gene, and CDR3 amino acid sequence. The percentage overlap between two repertoires was calculated by dividing the number of shared unique clonotypes by the size of the smaller repertoire. Repertoire richness was assessed with RTK rarefaction, the Chao1 estimator, and Recon v2.1 estimates of unobserved clonotypes. Generation probabilities for all TCRbeta clonotypes obtained by the gDNA method from a handful of donors were computed using OLGA. TCRdb provides this immuneACCESS table in a form limited to in-frame rearrangements. Some clones are lacking; in checked studies, under half of them reflect an unresolved V gene, and why the rest are absent is not known. V, J and clone size are those of that table, while D and trimming were read from the DNA. The sample contains more than 2 million clones, approximately 96% of them found a single time. The ten largest clones represent roughly 0.13% of the sample.

Material: naive CD4+ T cells sorted from blood. The cell subset or site label, as the study defines it: CD45RA+ positively selected. The receptor chain draws on TRBV29-1 and TRBJ1-1; no D gene is confidently identified. This sequence was found in a man younger than 35 in good health. The bases read TGCAGCGTTGAAGTAACAGCTAACACTGAAGCTTTCTTT. Its product reads: CSVEVTANTEAFF.